This TCR beta chain appears in the sequencing data of a study of cytomegalovirus exposure and HLA in healthy donors. At the level of the study: Previous work identified roughly 120 million unique TCR beta sequences from some 170 million T cells.

Comment on this clone: Its matching antigen is unknown.

Primers included in the PCR were 60 Vbeta and 13 Jbeta primers. Generated by immunoSEQ multiplex PCR, the TCRdb table keeps only in-frame clones and is missing some. The table includes fewer than 200,000 clones, roughly 86% detected once. General observations from the study: Previously analyzed data showed that most TCR beta V segments were productive at a frequency of about 90% or about 30%. There were approximately 150 TCR beta chains listed as cytomegalovirus-associated. Upon later analysis, HLA-associated TCR beta chains proved more clonally expanded than other, equally common chains.

The length of the CDR3 is 15 residues. V was clipped by 1 base and J by 1 base, with 7 bases between them. Germline values: CDR1 SEHNR, CDR2 FQNEAQ (reference sequence). The TCR comes from a middle-aged man in good health and CMV-seropositive. This chain connects TRBV7-9 to TRBJ1-4; D not resolved. Sequencing was performed on PBMCs. CDR3 loop: CASSLVGETNEKLFF. Written as DNA, the CDR3 is TGTGCCAGCAGCTTAGTAGGAGAAACTAATGAAAAACTGTTTTTT. The full variable domain, rest sourced from reference TRBV7-9 and TRBJ1-4, is DTGVSQNPRHKITKRGQNVTFRCDPISEHNRLYWYRQTLGQGPEFLTYFQNEAQLEKSRLLSDRFSAERPKGSFSTLEIQRTEQGDSAMYLCASSLVGETNEKLFFGSGTQLSVL.